The subject of this entry is one TCR beta chain. Germline and junction disagree at one end, which may indicate a read error. Only in-frame clones appear in the TCRdb table, and some are missing; sequencing was by immunoSEQ multiplex PCR. Among 140,000 to 150,000 clones listed, 90% to 95% were seen once. CDR3 length equals 13 residues. The germline CDR1 and CDR2 sequences are SGHNT and YYREEE (reference sequence). This record belongs to a study of control samples from healthy donors and cancer patients. Material: blood. The TCR was taken from a man aged 18 to 29 in good health. The chain links TRBV5-4 to TRBJ1-2; TRBD1 is a possible D gene (5 bases). This CDR3 reads CASSLEGTSGYTF. CDR3 DNA sequence: TGTGCCAGCAGTTTGGAGGGGACTTCTGGCTACACCTTC.